These T cell receptor beta chains were read from a single sample in a study of cytomegalovirus exposure and HLA in healthy donors. Profiled with immunoSEQ multiplex PCR; TCRdb holds only in-frame clones, not every one. The sample lists about 120,000 clones, around 70% occurring once. Sample: PBMCs. The receptors shown here come from a woman in her thirties or forties in good health and CMV-seropositive. Each CDR3 is given with its conserved first and last residue. A D gene is named only where the DNA matches it firmly. A row's size may be missing; if present it is once, few, many or a size class.

size,J,V,D,DNA,CDR3
.,TRBJ2-3,TRBV19,TRBD1,TGTGCCAGTAGTGACAGGGGCACAGATACGCAGTATTTT,CASSDRGTDTQYF
.,TRBJ1-1,TRBV7-8,.,TGTGCCAGCAGCTTATCAAGCATGGTGGGCCCGAACACTGAAGCTTTCTTT,CASSLSSMVGPNTEAFF
.,TRBJ2-2,TRBV5-1,.,TGCGCCAGCAGCTCGGACTGGGGGAACACCGGGGAGCTGTTTTTT,CASSSDWGNTGELFF
.,TRBJ1-5,TRBV2,.,TGTGCCAGCAGTCAGTTTTGGGGAGAGGGCAATCAGCCCCAGCATTTT,CASSQFWGEGNQPQHF
.,TRBJ1-2,TRBV5-4,TRBD1,TGTGCCAGCAGCCAGATTCGACAGGGAAACTATGGCTACACCTTC,CASSQIRQGNYGYTF
once,TRBJ1-4,TRBV6-5,TRBD1,TGTGCCAGCAGTTTGAACAGGGGGAGAGGAGAAAAACTGTTTTTT,CASSLNRGRGEKLFF
few,TRBJ1-3,TRBV5-1,.,TGCGCCAGCAGCTTCAACCCGACAGAAAGATGGGACACCATATATTTT,CASSFNPTERWDTIYF
.,TRBJ1-2,TRBV5-6,.,TGTGCCAGCAGCTTGGTTGGGGGCAGAGATGGCTACACCTTC,CASSLVGGRDGYTF
.,TRBJ1-2,TRBV4-1,.,TGCGCCAGCAGCCTAGAGGACTCCCTGCAGGGGGGCTACACCTTC,CASSLEDSLQGGYTF
.,TRBJ2-7,TRBV6-5,.,TGTGCCAGCAGTTACCGGACAGTGGGAATCTACGAGCAGTACTTC,CASSYRTVGIYEQYF
.,TRBJ2-3,TRBV5-4,TRBD2,TGTGCCAGCGGGGGGTCGGGAGGCCCCGGGCCATTCGATACGCAGTATTTT,CASGGSGGPGPFDTQYF
.,TRBJ2-2,TRBV4-3,TRBD2,TGCGCCAGCAGCCATGGCGCGGGGGGGCCGGACGGGGAGCTGTTTTTT,CASSHGAGGPDGELFF
.,TRBJ1-2,TRBV28,TRBD1,TGTGCCAGCAGTTTGGGACAGGGGGCGGGTGGCTACACCTTC,CASSLGQGAGGYTF
.,TRBJ1-2,TRBV7-9,.,TGTGCCAGCAGCCCTTCAGGGGTGAGGGGCTACACCTTC,CASSPSGVRGYTF
few,TRBJ1-2,TRBV6-5,.,TGTGCCATCAGTACCGGGTCGAGGGCCGGGTACGGCTACACCTTC,CAISTGSRAGYGYTF
.,TRBJ2-3,TRBV7-3,.,TGTGCCAGCAGCTCCGGAATAACAGGGAAAGATACGCAGTATTTT,CASSSGITGKDTQYF
.,TRBJ1-1,TRBV7-2,.,TGTGCCAGCAGCTCCGTACCTGAGGCTGAAGCTTTCTTT,CASSSVPEAEAFF
.,TRBJ2-1,TRBV11-3,TRBD1,TGTGCCAGCAGCCTGGGACAGGCTTCCAATGAGCAGTTCTTC,CASSLGQASNEQFF
.,TRBJ2-7,TRBV5-4,TRBD2,TGTGCCAGCAGCCACGGACTAGCGGGGGGCCTTAGCTCCTACGAGCAGTACTTC,CASSHGLAGGLSSYEQYF
few,TRBJ2-5,TRBV5-4,TRBD2,TGTGCCAGCAGCTTGGCTAGCGGGGGCCAAGAGACCCAGTACTTC,CASSLASGGQETQYF
.,TRBJ1-4,TRBV6-5,.,TGTGCCAGCAGTCCAGGGGCAACTAATGAAAAACTGTTTTTT,CASSPGATNEKLFF
.,TRBJ2-1,TRBV12-5,.,TGTGCTAGTGGTTTGGTTCTAGGTAGGGGGAATGAGCAGTTCTTC,CASGLVLGRGNEQFF
.,TRBJ2-2,TRBV4-3,.,TGCGCCAGCAGCCAAGACCCGGACAAATCCGGGGAGCTGTTTTTT,CASSQDPDKSGELFF
.,TRBJ2-5,TRBV5-1,TRBD1,TGCGCCAGCAGCGAGGGACAGGGGCCCCAAGAGACCCAGTACTTC,CASSEGQGPQETQYF
once,TRBJ1-4,TRBV9,TRBD1,TGTGCCAGCAGCATACGGACAGGGGGCAGAGAAAAACTGTTTTTT,CASSIRTGGREKLFF
.,TRBJ2-7,TRBV2,.,TGTGCCAGCAGTGGCCGGGACTCCGGCCTGGACGAGCAGTACTTC,CASSGRDSGLDEQYF
.,TRBJ2-4,TRBV7-2,.,TGTGCCAGCAGCTTACTCACAGGGTCGGACATTCAGTACTTC,CASSLLTGSDIQYF
.,TRBJ1-6,TRBV6-4,TRBD1,TGTGCCAGCAGTGATTCCCGACAGGGAAGAGGGTCCTATAATTCACCCCTCCACTTT,CASSDSRQGRGSYNSPLHF
once,TRBJ1-5,TRBV4-1,.,TGCGCCAGCAGCCCCTGGAGGAATCAGCCCCAGCATTTT,CASSPWRNQPQHF
.,TRBJ2-3,TRBV2,TRBD2,TGTGCCAGCAGTGGAAGACTAGCGGGGGGGCCAGGAGATACGCAGTATTTT,CASSGRLAGGPGDTQYF
.,TRBJ1-2,TRBV6-6,.,TGTGCCAGCAGTTACGCGGGGGGGGCTAACTATGGCTACACCTTC,CASSYAGGANYGYTF
.,TRBJ2-5,TRBV4-1,.,TGCGCCAGCAGCCAACCGGGGAGGGAGACCCAGTACTTC,CASSQPGRETQYF
.,TRBJ1-2,TRBV2,TRBD1,TGTGCCAGCAACCGGGACAGTGATGGCTACACCTTC,CASNRDSDGYTF
.,TRBJ2-7,TRBV7-9,.,TGTGCCAGTGAGGGGGGGAGGTCGGGCTACGAGCAGTACTTC,CASEGGRSGYEQYF
.,TRBJ1-2,TRBV7-2,.,TGTGCCAGCAGTCCAATAGAAGGGGCACCCTATGGCTACACCTTC,CASSPIEGAPYGYTF
once,TRBJ2-7,TRBV7-2,TRBD1,TGTGCCAGCAGCTCGGGGACAGTCTCCTACGAGCAGTACTTC,CASSSGTVSYEQYF
.,TRBJ1-3,TRBV4-3,TRBD1,TGCGCCAGCAGCCAGATCAGGGGGGCTGGAAACACCATATATTTT,CASSQIRGAGNTIYF
few,TRBJ2-7,TRBV11-2,TRBD1,TGTGCCAGCACCCTTGGGACAGGACTCTACGAGCAGTACTTC,CASTLGTGLYEQYF
.,TRBJ1-6,TRBV7-2,.,TGTGCCAGCAGCTTTAGCTCCTATAATTCACCCCTCCACTTT,CASSFSSYNSPLHF
.,TRBJ2-1,TRBV4-1,TRBD2,TGCGCCAGCCAGGGACTAGTCTCCTACAATGAGCAGTTCTTC,CASQGLVSYNEQFF
.,TRBJ1-1,TRBV4-1,TRBD1,TGCGCCAGCAGCCAGGCAGACAGGGCGAACACTGAAGCTTTCTTT,CASSQADRANTEAFF
few,TRBJ2-4,TRBV7-2,.,TGTGCCAGCAGCCGGGACTACATTCAGTACTTC,CASSRDYIQYF
few,TRBJ1-2,TRBV9,.,TGTGCCAGCAGCAGGACAGTGGGGGCGAATGGCTACACCTTC,CASSRTVGANGYTF
.,TRBJ1-1,TRBV7-2,.,TGTGCCAGCAGCTTAGCGTTGCGGGTTAAAGAGTCGGCTTTCTTT,CASSLALRVKESAFF
.,TRBJ2-5,TRBV2,TRBD1,TGTGCCAGCAGTGAAGCTAGAACAGGGGGAGGTCGGGAGACCCAGTACTTC,CASSEARTGGGRETQYF
.,TRBJ1-6,TRBV7-2,TRBD1,TGTGCCAGCAGCGCCTGGGACAGGGAGAATTCACCCCTCCACTTT,CASSAWDRENSPLHF
.,TRBJ2-1,TRBV7-2,.,TGTGCCAGCAGCTTTAACTCCTACAATGAGCAGTTCTTC,CASSFNSYNEQFF
.,TRBJ1-5,TRBV4-1,.,TGCGCCAGCAGCCAAGATACGAAGGGGCTGAAGCCCCAGCATTTT,CASSQDTKGLKPQHF
.,TRBJ1-1,TRBV5-1,.,TGCGCCAGCAGCTTGGGAAGCCCGAACACTGAAGCTTTCTTT,CASSLGSPNTEAFF
.,TRBJ1-1,TRBV5-1,.,TGCGCCAGCAGCTTGGACAGGGATGAAGCTTTCTTT,CASSLDRDEAFF
.,TRBJ1-5,TRBV6-1,TRBD1,TGTGCCAGCGGAAGACAGGGAAATAGCAATCAGCCCCAGCATTTT,CASGRQGNSNQPQHF
few,TRBJ2-2,TRBV6-6,TRBD1,TGTGCCAGCAGCGGTGACAGGGGAAACACCGGGGAGCTGTTTTTT,CASSGDRGNTGELFF
once,TRBJ2-1,TRBV6-5,TRBD1,TGTGCCAGCAGTTACTCGACAGGGGGGTCCTACAATGAGCAGTTCTTC,CASSYSTGGSYNEQFF